This T cell receptor beta chain was identified in a study of regulatory T cells in long-lasting Graves disease. Turning to the study itself: The criterion for persistent Graves' disease was over 5 years of antithyroid drugs with positive TSH receptor antibodies. Points from the study as a whole: TRBV28 was favored in persistent disease, as were TRBJ1-2 and TRBJ2-5. New patients shared fewer public clonotypes (about 1,000) than persistent patients did (roughly 2,500).

About this clonotype: What it binds is unknown.

Time point described: persistent/refractory GD, antithyroid drugs over 5 years with positive TRAb. The TCR library was prepared using RNA isolated from PBMCs. Arm-PCR of CDR3 regions and iRepertoire HTBI primers were used to build TCR beta libraries. Per the original methods: Identification yielded around 58 TRBV and over eleven TRBJ segments across samples. TCRdb ran MiXCR on the multiplex PCR reads and lists one entry per CDR3 protein. None of the V and J calls come from the authors' own analysis; TCRdb made them. The sample holds some 440,000 distinct CDR3 sequences, roughly 20% seen once. CDR1 is MNHEY and CDR2 is SMNVEV in the germline V gene (reference sequence). This CDR3 has 15 residues. Trimming removed 5 bases from V and 4 bases from J; junction bases left unmatched: 7.

Sequencing used peripheral blood mononuclear cells (PBMCs), obtained when the disease was refractory, from a patient treated with antithyroid drugs. This receptor was taken from a female donor with Graves disease. The rearrangement joins TRBV27 to TRBJ1-2; 10 bases are shared with TRBD1. The CDR3 loop reads CASSPAGTGVYGYTF. CDR3 sequence (DNA): TGTGCCAGCAGTCCCGCCGGGACAGGGGTCTATGGCTACACCTTC.